This passage covers 31 T cell receptor beta chains from one sample sequenced in a study of cytomegalovirus exposure and HLA in healthy donors. Primers for the PCR totalled 60 Vbeta and 13 Jbeta. Method: immunoSEQ multiplex PCR; TCRdb's copy keeps in-frame clones and lacks some. The table has 100,000 to 120,000 clones, 13% to 15% seen once; the top ten hold around 0.83%. The sequencing input was PBMCs. The receptors derive from a female donor in good health and CMV-seronegative.

This clone has more than one count but fewer than ten. The V call is TRBV19, the J call TRBJ2-1, with 11 positions matching TRBD2. V shed 8 bases, J shed 6 bases, and the junction held 9 bases outside the gene matches. The CDR3 spans 15 residues. CDR1 and CDR2 from the germline V gene are LNHDA and SQIVND (reference sequence). CDR3 sequence: CASRELAGEVNEQFF. CDR3 in DNA: TGTGCCAGTCGTGAACTAGCGGGAGAGGTCAATGAGCAGTTCTTC.

This clone was detected a few times. The chain uses TRBV29-1 and TRBJ2-3; 10 bases fit TRBD2. The CDR3 has 15 residues. The germline gives CDR1 SQVTM, CDR2 ANQGSEA. Trimming took 7 bases from V and 3 from J; bases not matched to a gene: 10. CDR3 coding DNA: TGCAGCGACCACAGCGGGGGGGCCAGGACAGATACGCAGTATTTT. It yields the protein CSDHSGGARTDTQYF.

The J gene is TRBJ2-5, the V gene TRBV5-1, with TRBD1 identical over 12 bases. Germline CDR1 SGHRS, CDR2 YFSETQ. Trimming removed 0 bases from V and 4 bases from J; junction bases left unmatched: 4. CDR3 size: 16 residues. The CDR3 DNA sequence: TGCGCCAGCAGCTTGGCCGGGACAGGGGGCACAGAGACCCAGTACTTC. Translated, it gives CASSLAGTGGTETQYF.

The chain is built from TRBV7-2 and TRBJ2-7; D is perhaps TRBD1 (5 bases). V was clipped by 1 base and J by 4 bases, with 11 bases between them. Germline V gene lookup returns CDR1 SGHTA and CDR2 FQGNSA. There are 14 residues in the CDR3. The CDR3 coding sequence is TGTGCCAGCAGCTTAGAGTCCAGGGCGTACGAGCAGTACTTC. Translating it yields CASSLESRAYEQYF. Full variable domain (rest looked up from reference TRBV7-2 and TRBJ2-7): GAGVSQSPSNKVTEKGKDVELRCDPISGHTALYWYRQSLGQGLEFLIYFQGNSAPDKSGLPSDRFSAERTGGSVSTLTIQRTQQEDSAVYLCASSLESRAYEQYFGPGTRLTVT.

CDR3: CASSLSEVGEQYF. CDR3 DNA: TGTGCCAGCAGCTTATCGGAGGTCGGCGAGCAGTACTTC. The chain has TRBV7-9 and TRBJ2-7, with a possible D match to TRBD2 (5 bases). V was clipped by 2 bases and J by 6 bases, with 11 bases between them. This CDR3 region has 13 residues. CDR1 SEHNR and CDR2 FQNEAQ come from the germline V gene (reference sequence).

V and J are TRBV6-5 and TRBJ2-1, with 8 bases lining up with TRBD2. The CDR3 has 16 residues. CDR1 and CDR2 from the germline V gene are MNHEY and SVGAGI. Trimming cost V 1 base and J 7 bases; bases outside gene matches: 9. The CDR3 DNA is TGTGCCAGCAGTTACTTATCGGGAGGGGTAGGGAATGAGCAGTTCTTC. This gives the protein CASSYLSGGVGNEQFF.

This clone was counted only a few times. The chain links TRBV7-6 to TRBJ2-1, with unresolved D. The CDR3 contains 16 residues. With 5 bases removed from V and 10 bases from J, the gap between germline ends came to 24 bases. The germline V gene has CDR1 SGHVS and CDR2 FNYEAQ. The CDR3 sequence: CASSVNPNPTYLEQFF. The CDR3, as DNA: TGTGCCAGCAGCGTAAATCCAAACCCTACTTACCTCGAGCAGTTCTTC.

The gene calls are TRBV5-1 and TRBJ2-1; 8 bases are shared with TRBD2. The CDR3 consists of 17 residues. V shed 0 bases, J shed 4 bases, and the junction held 9 bases outside the gene matches. Germline CDR1 reads SGHRS; CDR2 reads YFSETQ. The CDR3 DNA reads TGCGCCAGCAGCTTGGGCATCGGGGGGGCCGTATACAATGAGCAGTTCTTC. This sequence encodes CASSLGIGGAVYNEQFF.

This clone was seen just once. This sequence joins TRBV4-3 and TRBJ2-5, with 10 bases fitting TRBD2. The CDR3 has 16 residues. Germline values: CDR1 LGHNA, CDR2 YSLEER. After removal of 1 base from V and 5 bases from J, the junction contained 7 bases not matched to a gene. DNA of the CDR3: TGCGCCAGCAGCCAAGGAGCGGGAGGGTGGGGGGAGACCCAGTACTTC. Translating gives CASSQGAGGWGETQYF.

J is TRBJ1-2 and V is TRBV5-1, with TRBD1 matching over 8 bases. This CDR3 is 13 amino acids long. Trimming cost V 4 bases and J 8 bases; bases outside gene matches: 7. Germline V gene data show CDR1 as SGHRS and CDR2 as YFSETQ. CDR3 DNA sequence: TGCGCCAGCAGCCCTGGACAGGGCGAGGGCTACACCTTC. It translates to CASSPGQGEGYTF.

The J gene is TRBJ2-5, the V gene TRBV6-6; 8 positions match TRBD2. This CDR3 has 14 amino acids. With V trimmed by 2 bases and J by 7 bases, 6 bases remained unmatched. Germline assignment: CDR1 MNHNY and CDR2 SVGAGI (reference sequence). The CDR3 region has the DNA TGTGCCAGCAGTTACAAGGGACTAGTGGTGACCCAGTACTTC. Translating gives CASSYKGLVVTQYF.

The chain combines TRBV6-5 with TRBJ1-2; 8 bases are shared with TRBD1. With V trimmed by 3 bases and J by 7 bases, 7 bases remained unmatched. This CDR3 spans 14 amino acids. Germline V gene sequence: CDR1 MNHEY, CDR2 SVGAGI. The DNA for the CDR3 is TGTGCCAGCAGTTATACAGGGGGAAAGGGTGGCTACACCTTC. Residues: CASSYTGGKGGYTF.

This clone has a handful of counts. This chain links TRBV18 with TRBJ1-2, with 7 positions matching TRBD1. Trimming removed 4 bases from V and 0 bases from J; junction bases left unmatched: 2. The germline gives CDR1 KGHSH, CDR2 LQKENI. This CDR3 spans 14 amino acids. The CDR3 DNA follows: TGTGCCAGCTCACGGGACAGCGCTAACTATGGCTACACCTTC. The encoded protein is CASSRDSANYGYTF.

This clone was counted between two and nine times. The J gene is TRBJ1-1, the V gene TRBV19; the D is unclear. The V end was cut by 1 base, the J end by 5 bases, with 11 bases between. Germline-derived CDR1 and CDR2 are LNHDA and SQIVND (reference sequence). The CDR3 has 14 amino acids. In nucleotides, the CDR3 is TGTGCCAGTAGTATAGTTCTGCGGGAAACTGAAGCTTTCTTT. It yields the protein CASSIVLRETEAFF.

This clone was recorded a few times. J is TRBJ2-7 and V is TRBV6-5; 13 bases map to TRBD2. Germline lookup yields CDR1 MNHEY and CDR2 SVGAGI. The CDR3 sequence is 14 residues long. V lost 5 bases to trimming and J lost 4 bases; unmatched junction nucleotides: 2. CDR3 in amino acids: CASSRTSGRYEQYV. CDR3 nucleotides: TGTGCCAGCAGTCGGACTAGCGGGAGATACGAGCAGTACGTC.

This clone was detected a few times. This CDR3 reads CASSLVARDQYF. The CDR3 nucleotides are TGTGCCAGCAGCTTGGTGGCGAGGGACCAGTACTTC. The V gene is TRBV5-6, the J gene TRBJ2-5; tentatively, D is TRBD2 (5 bases). Germline V lookup: CDR1 SGHDT, CDR2 YYEEEE. Deletions cut 0 bases from V and 10 bases from J, with 10 bases between. This CDR3 comprises 12 residues.

This clone was detected a few times. The V gene is TRBV6-6, the J gene TRBJ1-2, with 7 bases identical to TRBD1. The germline V gene has CDR1 MNHNY and CDR2 SVGAGI (reference sequence). There are 15 residues in the CDR3. Trimming took 6 bases from V and 0 from J; bases not matched to a gene: 7. For the CDR3, the DNA is TGTGCCAGCAGCGCACAGGGGATAGCTAACTATGGCTACACCTTC. Protein product: CASSAQGIANYGYTF.

The CDR3 nucleotides read TGTGCCAGCAGCCCTGAGCGGAGGGGCACAGATACGCAGTATTTT. This encodes CASSPERRGTDTQYF. V and J are TRBV5-4 and TRBJ2-3, with D maybe TRBD2 (6 bases). Germline CDR1 and CDR2: SGHNT and YYREEE (reference sequence). The CDR3 totals 15 residues. Trimming left V 4 bases short and J 1 base short, with 13 bases between.

This clone was picked up a small number of times. V and J are TRBV29-1 and TRBJ1-2, with D tentatively TRBD1 (5 bases). With 3 bases removed from V and 6 bases from J, the gap between germline ends came to 11 bases. The germline CDR1 and CDR2 sequences are SQVTM and ANQGSEA. CDR3 length equals 12 residues. CDR3 DNA sequence: TGCAGCGTTGATTCTGGCAGGGATGGCTACACCTTC. Protein: CSVDSGRDGYTF.

This clone was recorded a few times. V gene TRBV6-5 combines with J gene TRBJ1-2; 7 nucleotides agree with TRBD1. Germline CDR1 MNHEY, CDR2 SVGAGI. The CDR3 has 15 amino acids. Trimming took 5 bases from V and 1 from J; bases not matched to a gene: 7. CDR3 sequence (DNA): TGTGCCAGCAGTGCTTCAGGACAGGTTAACTATGGCTACACCTTC. It yields the protein CASSASGQVNYGYTF.

This clone was counted between two and nine times. The V and J genes are TRBV30 and TRBJ2-1; D is unclear. Germline values: CDR1 GTSNPN, CDR2 SVGIG (reference sequence). The CDR3 sequence is 13 residues long. The V end lost 4 bases, the J end lost 3 bases, and 10 bases lay between the germline ends. The chain's CDR3 is CAWNAAVYNEQFF. CDR3 coding DNA: TGTGCCTGGAATGCCGCGGTCTACAATGAGCAGTTCTTC.

In nucleotides, the CDR3 is TGTGCCAGCAGCGATAACAGGGGGACTAGCTCCCATGAGCAGTTCTTC. Amino acid sequence: CASSDNRGTSSHEQFF. The chain uses TRBV9 and TRBJ2-1, with D possibly matching TRBD2 (9 bases). This CDR3 region has 16 residues. With 3 bases removed from V and 8 bases from J, the gap between germline ends came to 21 bases. Germline assignment: CDR1 SGDLS and CDR2 YYNGEE.

Note on this clone: This same CDR3 is encoded by further DNA sequences in the sample. This chain uses TRBV6-1 with TRBJ2-5; D is perhaps TRBD2 (6 bases). V was shortened by 0 bases and J by 9 bases, with 8 bases between the two germline ends. The CDR3 extends over 12 amino acids. Looked up from germline, CDR1 is MNHNS and CDR2 is SASEGT. CDR3 DNA sequence: TGTGCCAGCAGTGAAGCCGGGAGTTCCCAGTACTTC. Translating it yields CASSEAGSSQYF.

V is TRBV5-1 and J is TRBJ1-4; TRBD1 is a possible D gene (5 bases). The CDR3 contains 14 residues. Trimming removed 0 bases at V and 7 bases at J, with 10 bases between. Germline CDR1 SGHRS, CDR2 YFSETQ. The CDR3 coding sequence is TGCGCCAGCAGCTTGGCTCAGGGTGGTGAAAAACTGTTTTTT. This sequence encodes CASSLAQGGEKLFF.

V gene TRBV15 combines with J gene TRBJ2-3; 8 nucleotides match TRBD2. Germline V gene data show CDR1 as LNHNV and CDR2 as YYDKDF (reference sequence). V lost 8 bases, J lost 5 bases, and 9 bases stayed unmatched. This CDR3 is built from 14 residues. CDR3 DNA: TGTGCCACCCGAAGAGCGGGAGATTTAGATACGCAGTATTTT. It is translated as CATRRAGDLDTQYF. The entire variable domain, with the rest obtained from reference TRBV15 and TRBJ2-3, is as follows: DAMVIQNPRYQVTQFGKPVTLSCSQTLNHNVMYWYQQKSSQAPKLLFHYYDKDFNNEADTPDNFQSRRPNTSFCFLDIRSPGLGDTAMYLCATRRAGDLDTQYFGPGTRLTVL.

The V call is TRBV9, the J call TRBJ2-1; 9 nucleotides align to TRBD2. V was clipped by 2 bases and J by 8 bases; unmatched bases: 8. Per the germline V gene, CDR1 is SGDLS and CDR2 is YYNGEE. There are 15 residues in the CDR3. CDR3 nucleotide sequence: TGTGCCAGCAGCGTCGTAGCGGGAGCGAGGTATGAGCAGTTCTTC. Protein product: CASSVVAGARYEQFF.

This clone appeared a few times. The chain uses TRBV21-1 and TRBJ1-5. TRBV21-1 is tagged as a pseudogene. The CDR3 extends over 15 amino acids. The CDR3 sequence is CASSKRGALGQPQHF. CDR3 nucleotides: TGTGCCAGCAGCAAACGGGGGGCGTTGGGGCAGCCCCAGCATTTT.

V usage is TRBV28 and J usage is TRBJ2-1; TRBD2 matches at 11 bases. Per the germline V gene, CDR1 is MDHEN and CDR2 is SYDVKM. The CDR3 has 13 amino acids. V dropped 8 bases and J dropped 5; count of bases not matched to a gene: 2. The chain's CDR3 is CASVAGGDNEQFF. The CDR3 DNA follows: TGTGCCAGCGTAGCGGGAGGGGACAATGAGCAGTTCTTC.

The chain links TRBV13 to TRBJ1-4, with D perhaps TRBD1 (5 bases). Germline V gives CDR1 PRHDT, CDR2 FYEKMQ (reference sequence). The ends were cut back, 8 bases at V and 7 bases at J, with 20 bases in the middle. The CDR3 runs to 15 residues. CDR3 region: CASRLSGGVGEKLFF. In DNA, the CDR3 is TGTGCCAGCCGCCTTTCGGGGGGGGTCGGTGAAAAACTGTTTTTT.

The chain is built from TRBV9 and TRBJ1-1; the match to TRBD1 covers 9 bases. The CDR3 has 15 amino acids. V lost 3 bases and J lost 0; bases outside the gene matches: 3. CDR1 is SGDLS, CDR2 YYNGEE, per germline. This CDR3 reads CASSANRGLNTEAFF. CDR3 sequence (DNA): TGTGCCAGCAGCGCAAACAGGGGGCTGAACACTGAAGCTTTCTTT.

This clone was counted between two and nine times. The genes are TRBV5-4 and TRBJ2-1; possibly TRBD1 for D (5 bases). The CDR3 consists of 17 residues. In germline, CDR1 is SGHNT, CDR2 YYREEE (reference sequence). The ends were cut back, 0 bases at V and 6 bases at J, with 19 bases in the middle. CDR3 region: CASSLESRARSFNEQFF. CDR3 DNA: TGTGCCAGCAGCTTGGAGTCCAGGGCGAGGTCTTTCAATGAGCAGTTCTTC.